This passage covers 21 T cell receptor beta chains from one sample sequenced in a study of T cells of healthy individuals. TCRdb reprocessed the 5' RACE reads with MiXCR, giving one entry per CDR3 protein. The table has some 100,000 distinct CDR3 sequences, approximately 18% seen once. All receptors come from a human donor in good health.

A few counts support this clonotype. This rearrangement joins TRBV4-3 to TRBJ2-1; TRBD2 aligns across 13 bases. Germline loops: CDR1 LGHNA, CDR2 YSLEER. CDR3 length equals 18 residues. V lost 3 bases to trimming and J lost 9 bases; unmatched junction nucleotides: 14. The CDR3 bases are TGCGCCAGCAGCCAGCTCCTGGGACTAGCGGGAACGGGGGCTGAGCAGTTCTTC. Translated, it gives CASSQLLGLAGTGAEQFF.

This chain connects TRBV7-9 to TRBJ1-1; tentative D call: TRBD1 (5 bases). V dropped 1 base and J dropped 4 bases, with 13 bases sitting between them. This CDR3 has 15 amino acids. Germline values: CDR1 SEHNR, CDR2 FQNEAQ (reference sequence). The CDR3 DNA follows: TGTGCCAGCAGCTTAGGGGGGGGAGGAGGCACTGAAGCTTTCTTT. This sequence encodes CASSLGGGGGTEAFF.

This chain uses TRBV20-1 with TRBJ1-3; D not certain. The CDR3 sequence is 13 residues long. V was clipped by 3 bases and J by 1 base, with 7 bases between them. CDR1 is DFQATT, CDR2 SNEGSKA, per germline (reference sequence). The CDR3 DNA is TGCAGTGCTAGCTCTGGGTCTGGAAACACCATATATTTT. Protein sequence: CSASSGSGNTIYF.

CDR3 protein: CASSPQYNQPQHF. The CDR3 nucleotides are TGTGCCAGCAGCCCCCAGTATAATCAGCCCCAGCATTTT. This chain links TRBV3-1 with TRBJ1-5; D call uncertain. Germline V gives CDR1 LGHDT, CDR2 YNNKEL (reference sequence). Trimming removed 4 bases from V and 4 bases from J, with 8 bases in between. The CDR3 has 13 residues.

This clonotype was seen ten or more times. The J gene is TRBJ1-1, the V gene TRBV29-1; D remains ambiguous. The germline V gene encodes CDR1 SQVTM and CDR2 ANQGSEA. With 4 bases removed from V and 8 bases from J, the gap between germline ends came to 11 bases. The CDR3 extends over 11 amino acids. The DNA for the CDR3 is TGCAGCGTTGGGTCTCCCGGGGAAGCTTTCTTT. As protein: CSVGSPGEAFF.

V usage is TRBV15 and J usage is TRBJ1-6; D might be TRBD1 (5 bases). The germline V gene has CDR1 LNHNV and CDR2 YYDKDF (reference sequence). V was shortened by 9 bases and J by 10 bases, with 22 bases between the two germline ends. The CDR3 sequence is 15 residues long. The CDR3 reads CATLDSFLFGSPLHF. CDR3 nucleotides: TGTGCCACGCTCGACAGTTTCCTATTCGGATCACCCCTCCACTTT.

This clonotype was seen repeatedly, ten times or more. V and J are TRBV19 and TRBJ2-1, with 9 nucleotides matching TRBD1. The length of the CDR3 is 16 residues. Germline V gene lookup returns CDR1 LNHDA and CDR2 SQIVND (reference sequence). V gave up 3 bases and J gave up 1 base; unmatched junction bases: 4. The CDR3 sequence: CASSIPGTGSYNEQFF. Written as DNA, the CDR3 is TGTGCCAGTAGTATTCCCGGGACAGGGTCCTACAATGAGCAGTTCTTC.

This clonotype appeared a few times. The chain is built from TRBV7-2 and TRBJ1-4, with D perhaps matching TRBD1 (5 bases). Trimming took off 6 bases at V and 4 bases at J, with 12 bases between the two ends. This CDR3 spans 14 amino acids. The germline V gene encodes CDR1 SGHTA and CDR2 FQGNSA. The CDR3 protein is CASSLGGFNEKLFF. CDR3 DNA: TGTGCCAGCAGTCTTGGGGGTTTTAATGAAAAACTGTTTTTT.

This rearrangement joins TRBV4-3 to TRBJ2-2; 7 bases are shared with TRBD2. This CDR3 contains 16 residues. The germline V gene has CDR1 LGHNA and CDR2 YSLEER. Trimming cost V 5 bases and J 3 bases; bases outside gene matches: 9. CDR3 loop: CASSLNGGSDTGELFF. CDR3 nucleotide sequence: TGCGCCAGCAGCTTAAACGGGGGGTCCGACACCGGGGAGCTGTTTTTT.

This clonotype came up a few times. The chain links TRBV14 to TRBJ2-1; TRBD2 agrees at 7 bases. The V and J ends lost 2 bases and 0 bases, in that order; junction bases with no gene match: 4. This CDR3 has 16 residues. Germline V gene data show CDR1 as SGHDN and CDR2 as FVKESK. CDR3 residues: CASSQRLAGSYNEQFF. The DNA of the CDR3 is TGTGCCAGCAGCCAAAGACTAGCTGGCTCCTACAATGAGCAGTTCTTC.

This clonotype is medium-sized in the sample. The chain employs TRBV2 and TRBJ2-5, with D possibly matching TRBD1 (6 bases). CDR1 and CDR2 (germline): SNHLY, FYNNEI. The CDR3 sequence is 15 residues long. V was clipped by 8 bases and J by 3 bases, with 19 bases between them. Here the CDR3 reads CASDTTGRKKETQYF. The CDR3 DNA reads TGTGCCAGCGATACGACAGGCCGGAAAAAAGAGACCCAGTACTTC.

The table lists this clonotype with a few counts. The rearrangement joins TRBV6-2 or TRBV6-3 to TRBJ2-7; no firm D call. With 8 bases removed from V and 6 bases from J, the gap between germline ends came to 11 bases. The CDR3 is 11 residues long. The germline gives CDR1 MNHEY, CDR2 SVGEGT. This CDR3 is CASGLVGEQYF. Here the CDR3 DNA reads TGTGCCAGCGGGCTTGTGGGCGAGCAGTACTTC.

A few counts support this clonotype. The V and J genes are TRBV18 and TRBJ2-3; 12 nucleotides match TRBD2. Germline CDR1 and CDR2: KGHSH and LQKENI. Germline trimming cut 5 bases from V and 5 bases from J; bases unmatched to any gene: 8. The CDR3 extends over 16 amino acids. The CDR3: CASSSRLAGEVDTQYF. CDR3 coding DNA: TGTGCCAGCTCAAGCCGACTAGCGGGAGAAGTAGATACGCAGTATTTT.

This clonotype was picked up a small number of times. The rearrangement links TRBV20-1 to TRBJ1-1, with 8 positions matching TRBD1. The CDR3 consists of 17 residues. CDR1 is DFQATT and CDR2 is SNEGSKA in the germline V gene (reference sequence). Germline trimming cut 0 bases from V and 1 base from J; bases unmatched to any gene: 10. The CDR3 loop reads CSARDSGQGIWNTEAFF. The CDR3 DNA reads as TGCAGTGCTAGAGATTCTGGACAGGGTATCTGGAACACTGAAGCTTTCTTT.

This clonotype was detected ten times or more. The genes are TRBV7-2 and TRBJ2-3; D remains unclear. The CDR3 length is 11 residues. Germline V gene sequence: CDR1 SGHTA, CDR2 FQGNSA. Trimming removed 5 bases at V and 6 bases at J, with 6 bases between. CDR3 in amino acids: CASSNFDTQYF. The DNA for the CDR3 is TGTGCCAGCAGCAATTTTGATACGCAGTATTTT.

There are a few counts of this clonotype. The rearrangement links TRBV7-9 to TRBJ2-7, with 10 bases lining up with TRBD1. From germline, CDR1 is SEHNR and CDR2 FQNEAQ (reference sequence). After removal of 1 base from V and 3 bases from J, the junction contained 12 bases not matched to a gene. The CDR3 loop spans 18 amino acids. This CDR3 is CASSLVSISRDRGYEQYF. In nucleotides, the CDR3 is TGTGCCAGCAGCTTAGTATCCATCTCCCGGGACAGGGGCTACGAGCAGTACTTC.

The table lists this clonotype with a few counts. This chain links TRBV20-1 with TRBJ1-1; 7 nucleotides line up with TRBD1. The CDR3 length is 12 residues. CDR1 is DFQATT and CDR2 is SNEGSKA in the germline V gene (reference sequence). J gave up 1 base and V 6 bases, and 2 bases lay outside the gene matches. CDR3 region: CSAGQENTEAFF. CDR3 DNA sequence: TGCAGTGCCGGACAGGAGAACACTGAAGCTTTCTTT.

This chain joins TRBV20-1 and TRBJ2-2; 8 bases are a match to TRBD2. The CDR3 runs 16 residues. Germline V gives CDR1 DFQATT, CDR2 SNEGSKA (reference sequence). V dropped 5 bases and J dropped 0; count of bases not matched to a gene: 8. CDR3 residues: CSAPKLAGTNTGELFF. CDR3 bases: TGCAGTGCTCCGAAGTTAGCGGGGACGAACACCGGGGAGCTGTTTTTT.

This chain joins TRBV20-1 and TRBJ2-5; 9 bases fit TRBD2. Germline V gene sequence: CDR1 DFQATT, CDR2 SNEGSKA (reference sequence). The CDR3 sequence is 16 residues long. J was trimmed by 2 bases and V by 7 bases; bases with no gene match: 14. The CDR3 loop reads CSGRGAASGAQETQYF. The CDR3 DNA follows: TGCAGTGGCAGAGGAGCGGCTAGCGGGGCGCAAGAGACCCAGTACTTC.

The V call is TRBV29-1, the J call TRBJ2-1; possible D gene TRBD2, 6 bases. CDR1 is SQVTM, CDR2 ANQGSEA, per germline. There are 12 residues in the CDR3. DNA of the CDR3: TGCGGAGGGGCCTACTCCTACAATGAGCAGTTCTTC. This gives the protein CGGAYSYNEQFF.

The gene calls are TRBV28 and TRBJ2-3; possible D gene TRBD2, 7 bases. This CDR3 has 14 amino acids. Germline assignment: CDR1 MDHEN and CDR2 SYDVKM. V shed 5 bases and J shed 2 bases, with 11 bases lying between them. As DNA, the CDR3 is TGTGCCAGCAGTCCCGCGGGGGCCACAGATACGCAGTATTTT. Translation gives CASSPAGATDTQYF.